This is a list of T cell receptor beta chains from one sample in a study of CD8+ T cells in alopecia areata. Sequencing used immunoSEQ multiplex PCR; TCRdb keeps in-frame clones, though not all of them. The sample holds about 180,000 clones; 50% to 65% are singletons and the top ten take about 10%. The sample in question was CD8+ T cells sorted from blood, obtained at week 24, from a patient treated with tofacitinib. Source of these receptors: a human donor with alopecia areata. Each CDR3 is given with its conserved first and last residue. Fields, in order: D gene, CDR3 length, J gene, V gene, clone size, CDR3 protein, CDR3 DNA. The D gene is left open where the match is weak. Not every row has a clone size; where given, it reads once, few, many or a size class.

>.|16|TRBJ1-1|TRBV7-2|few
CASSLGAEGQYTEAFF
TGTGCCAGCAGCTTAGGGGCCGAAGGACAGTACACTGAAGCTTTCTTT
>.|12|TRBJ2-7|TRBV5-1|.
CASSFKGAEQYF
TGCGCCAGCAGCTTTAAAGGGGCCGAGCAGTACTTC
>.|13|TRBJ1-1|TRBV7-9|.
CASSQTTGIEAFF
TGTGCCAGCAGCCAAACTACCGGGATTGAAGCTTTCTTT
>.|15|TRBJ1-2|TRBV4-3|few
CASSQDHGGDYGYTF
TGCGCCAGCAGCCAAGATCATGGGGGGGACTATGGCTACACCTTC
>.|13|TRBJ2-5|TRBV6-5|once
CASSPGPTGTQYF
TGTGCCAGCAGCCCCGGGCCAACTGGGACCCAGTACTTC
>.|14|TRBJ1-1|TRBV29-1|.
CSVLAQEAYTEAFF
TGCAGCGTCCTAGCCCAGGAGGCATACACTGAAGCTTTCTTT
>.|13|TRBJ2-1|TRBV15|.
CATSRDRGNEQFF
TGTGCCACCAGCAGAGATCGAGGCAATGAGCAGTTCTTC
>TRBD2|15|TRBJ2-4|TRBV2|.
CASSEGTSIENIQYF
TGTGCCAGCAGTGAAGGGACTAGCATCGAAAACATTCAGTACTTC
>TRBD1|14|TRBJ1-4|TRBV27|.
CASTPQGQREKLFF
TGTGCCAGCACCCCACAGGGGCAGCGGGAAAAACTGTTTTTT
>.|13|TRBJ2-5|TRBV13|few
CASQIAEVKTQYF
TGTGCCAGTCAAATAGCGGAGGTGAAGACCCAGTACTTC
>TRBD2|13|TRBJ2-7|TRBV29-1|.
CSVELAEAYEQYF
TGCAGCGTTGAACTAGCGGAGGCCTACGAGCAGTACTTC
>.|13|TRBJ1-4|TRBV29-1|few
CSVNGPEEEKLFF
TGCAGCGTCAACGGTCCTGAGGAGGAAAAACTGTTTTTT
>.|13|TRBJ2-1|TRBV15|many
CATSRDTGNEQFF
TGTGCCACCAGCAGAGATACCGGCAATGAGCAGTTCTTC
>TRBD1|13|TRBJ2-7|TRBV29-1|few
CSVLTGRTYEQYF
TGCAGCGTTCTGACAGGGCGAACCTACGAGCAGTACTTC
>.|17|TRBJ2-7|TRBV2|.
CASSEAGQEGRGYEQYF
TGTGCCAGCAGTGAAGCAGGTCAGGAAGGCAGGGGCTACGAGCAGTACTTC
>.|11|TRBJ2-7|TRBV29-1|few
CSATDSYEQYF
TGCAGCGCTACGGACAGCTACGAGCAGTACTTC
>.|14|TRBJ1-5|TRBV7-6|few
CASSLGQGSQPQHF
TGTGCCAGCAGCCTGGGGCAGGGGTCTCAGCCCCAGCATTTT
>.|15|TRBJ2-1|TRBV21-1|.
CASSSRQGAHNEQFF
TGTGCCAGCAGCTCCCGACAGGGCGCTCACAATGAGCAGTTCTTC
>TRBD1|13|TRBJ1-1|TRBV11-2|.
CASSLARDSEAFF
TGTGCCAGCAGCTTAGCCCGGGACAGTGAAGCTTTCTTT
>TRBD1|16|TRBJ2-2|TRBV25-1|.
CASSEPAGGNTGELFF
TGTGCCAGCAGTGAACCGGCAGGGGGGAACACCGGGGAGCTGTTTTTT
>.|11|TRBJ1-2|TRBV30|few
CAWKWQYGYTF
TGTGCCTGGAAGTGGCAATATGGCTACACCTTC
>.|16|TRBJ2-5|TRBV4-2|few
CASSQDPTPRGETQYF
TGTGCCAGCAGCCAAGATCCGACCCCGAGAGGAGAGACCCAGTACTTC
>.|12|TRBJ2-2|TRBV7-9|few
CASGKDTGELFF
TGTGCCAGCGGGAAGGACACCGGGGAGCTGTTTTTT
>.|16|TRBJ2-5|TRBV7-3|few
CASSLNVNGDQETQYF
TGTGCCAGCAGCTTAAATGTTAACGGAGATCAAGAGACCCAGTACTTC
>.|18|TRBJ2-3|TRBV5-6|.
CASSQKGIRDGPPDTQYF
TGTGCCAGCAGCCAAAAAGGGATAAGGGACGGTCCCCCAGATACGCAGTATTTT
>.|15|TRBJ1-1|TRBV12-5|.
CASERWTGGNTEAFF
TGTGCTAGTGAGAGATGGACCGGAGGGAACACTGAAGCTTTCTTT
>.|13|TRBJ1-1|TRBV27|.
CASSYRELTEAFF
TGTGCCAGCAGTTACAGGGAATTGACTGAAGCTTTCTTT
>.|14|TRBJ2-3|TRBV4-3|.
CASSQDPPSDTQYF
TGCGCCAGCAGCCAAGATCCCCCATCGGATACGCAGTATTTT
>.|15|TRBJ2-7|TRBV4-3|.
CASSQDMSGSYEQYF
TGCGCCAGCAGCCAAGATATGTCAGGGTCCTACGAGCAGTACTTC
>.|11|TRBJ1-1|TRBV29-1|.
CSYSRDTEAFF
TGCAGTTACTCGAGAGACACTGAAGCTTTCTTT
>.|16|TRBJ2-1|TRBV5-6|.
CASSPIVGGQYNEQFF
TGTGCCAGCAGCCCTATTGTGGGTGGGCAGTACAATGAGCAGTTCTTC
>TRBD1|14|TRBJ2-7|TRBV30|.
CAWTPGTGPYEQYF
TGTGCCTGGACACCCGGGACAGGGCCTTACGAGCAGTACTTC
>.|15|TRBJ2-1|TRBV5-1|once
CASSLKRDITDEQFF
TGCGCCAGCAGCTTGAAGCGGGACATTACCGATGAGCAGTTCTTC
>.|13|TRBJ2-1|TRBV7-8|few
CASSLAPDREQFF
TGTGCCAGCAGCTTAGCACCAGACCGTGAGCAGTTCTTC
>.|16|TRBJ2-5|TRBV7-6|.
CASSPRPTTLGETQYF
TGTGCCAGCAGCCCACGACCGACTACCCTGGGAGAGACCCAGTACTTC
>.|13|TRBJ2-3|TRBV7-6|.
CASSSKYTDTQYF
TGTGCCAGCAGCTCCAAATACACAGATACGCAGTATTTT
>.|16|TRBJ1-6|TRBV11-2|few
CASSNLGVTENSPLHF
TGTGCCAGCAGCAACTTGGGGGTAACTGAGAATTCACCCCTCCACTTT
>.|12|TRBJ1-6|TRBV2|.
CASSEWNSPLHF
TGTGCCAGCAGTGAATGGAATTCACCCCTCCACTTT
>.|12|TRBJ2-3|TRBV5-1|.
CASIDTADTQYF
TGCGCCAGCATCGATACCGCAGATACGCAGTATTTT
>.|16|TRBJ1-1|TRBV9|.
CASSVMLSEMNTEAFF
TGTGCCAGCAGCGTAATGTTAAGTGAGATGAACACTGAAGCTTTCTTT
>.|13|TRBJ2-1|TRBV5-1|once
CASSGGLGNEQFF
TGCGCCAGCAGCGGGGGATTGGGGAATGAGCAGTTCTTC
>.|11|TRBJ2-1|TRBV27|.
CASRQGNEQFF
TGTGCCAGCAGACAGGGTAATGAGCAGTTCTTC
>TRBD1|14|TRBJ2-1|TRBV7-3|few
CASSLGTGAQEQFF
TGTGCCAGCAGCTTAGGGACAGGGGCACAGGAGCAGTTCTTC
>.|14|TRBJ1-2|TRBV7-8|once
CASSLGRDGYGYTF
TGTGCCAGCAGCTTAGGAAGAGACGGATATGGCTACACCTTC
>TRBD1|15|TRBJ1-1|TRBV19|.
CASKSDREMNTEAFF
TGTGCCAGTAAGTCAGACAGGGAGATGAACACTGAAGCTTTCTTT
>.|13|TRBJ2-3|TRBV30|.
CAWSLGATDTQYF
TGTGCCTGGAGTCTTGGGGCCACAGATACGCAGTATTTT
>.|14|TRBJ2-3|TRBV5-5|few
CASSLGTSKDTQYF
TGTGCCAGCAGCTTAGGGACCTCAAAGGATACGCAGTATTTT
>.|14|TRBJ2-7|TRBV6-5|.
CASKSQGVTYEQYF
TGTGCCAGCAAATCCCAGGGCGTAACCTACGAGCAGTACTTC
>.|14|TRBJ1-2|TRBV29-1|.
CSVPDGELNYGYTF
TGCAGCGTCCCAGACGGTGAATTAAACTATGGCTACACCTTC
>.|11|TRBJ1-1|TRBV29-1|.
CSVPQNTEAFF
TGCAGCGTGCCGCAGAACACTGAAGCTTTCTTT
>TRBD1|14|TRBJ1-1|TRBV6-6|.
CASSSGQGGTEAFF
TGTGCCAGCAGTTCGGGACAGGGCGGCACTGAAGCTTTCTTT
>.|16|TRBJ1-2|TRBV9|.
CASSPPGVKNNYGYTF
TGTGCCAGCAGCCCCCCCGGGGTGAAGAATAACTATGGCTACACCTTC
>.|12|TRBJ2-3|TRBV5-6|.
CASSAEADTQYF
TGTGCCAGCAGCGCGGAGGCAGATACGCAGTATTTT
>.|15|TRBJ1-6|TRBV4-3|few
CASSQDRDPASPLHF
TGCGCCAGCAGCCAAGATAGGGACCCGGCTTCACCCCTCCACTTT
>TRBD2|17|TRBJ2-3|TRBV25-1|few
CASSEYEAGGITDTQYF
TGTGCCAGCAGTGAATATGAAGCGGGGGGCATCACAGATACGCAGTATTTT
>.|15|TRBJ2-1|TRBV29-1|.
CSVDSGRTAYNEQFF
TGCAGCGTTGACTCCGGACGTACCGCCTACAATGAGCAGTTCTTC
>TRBD1|18|TRBJ2-3|TRBV27|.
CASSPTGTGTSGTDTQYF
TGTGCCAGCAGTCCGACCGGGACAGGGACCTCTGGCACAGATACGCAGTATTTT
>TRBD1|14|TRBJ1-2|TRBV29-1|.
CSVAGTGEDYGYTF
TGCAGCGTTGCGGGGACAGGCGAGGACTATGGCTACACCTTC
>.|15|TRBJ2-7|TRBV6-1|few
CASSEEADRPYEQYF
TGTGCCAGCAGTGAAGAGGCGGACAGACCCTACGAGCAGTACTTC
>.|13|TRBJ1-2|TRBV6-5|.
CASSSTANYGYTF
TGTGCCAGCAGTTCCACAGCGAACTATGGCTACACCTTC